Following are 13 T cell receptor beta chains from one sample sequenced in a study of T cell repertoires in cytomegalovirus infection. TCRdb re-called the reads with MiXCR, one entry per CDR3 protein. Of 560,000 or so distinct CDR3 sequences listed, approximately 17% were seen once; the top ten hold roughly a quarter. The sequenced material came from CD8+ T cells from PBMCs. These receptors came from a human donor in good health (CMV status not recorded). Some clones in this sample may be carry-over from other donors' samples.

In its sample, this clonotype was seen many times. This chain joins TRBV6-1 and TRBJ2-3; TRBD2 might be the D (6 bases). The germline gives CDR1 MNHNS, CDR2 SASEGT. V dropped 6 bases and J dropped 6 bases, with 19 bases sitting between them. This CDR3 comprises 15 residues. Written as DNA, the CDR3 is TGTGCCAGCAGACTAGCTGATGCCCCGGGCGATACGCAGTATTTT. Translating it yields CASRLADAPGDTQYF.

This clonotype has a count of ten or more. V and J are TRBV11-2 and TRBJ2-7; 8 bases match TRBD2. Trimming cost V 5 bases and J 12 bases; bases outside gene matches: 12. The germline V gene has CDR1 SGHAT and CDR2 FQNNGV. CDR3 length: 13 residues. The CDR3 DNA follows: TGTGCCAGCAGCCCTGGACTAGCTCGGGAGGGGTACTTC. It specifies CASSPGLAREGYF. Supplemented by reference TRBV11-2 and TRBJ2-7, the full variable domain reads EAGVAQSPRYKIIEKRQSVAFWCNPISGHATLYWYQQILGQGPKLLIQFQNNGVVDDSQLPKDRFSAERLKGVDSTLKIQPAKLEDSAVYLCASSPGLAREGYFGPGTRLTVT.

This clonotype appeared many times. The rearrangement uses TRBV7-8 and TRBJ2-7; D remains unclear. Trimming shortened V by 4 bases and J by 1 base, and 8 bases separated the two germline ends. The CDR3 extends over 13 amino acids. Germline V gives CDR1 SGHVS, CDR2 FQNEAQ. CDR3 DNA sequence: TGTGCCAGCAGCTATCTAGAATCCTACGAGCAGTACTTC. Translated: CASSYLESYEQYF.

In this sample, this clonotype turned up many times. The CDR3 coding sequence is TGTGCCAGCAGTTCCTCCCGACTAGCGTACCCCCACGAGCAGTACTTC. It encodes CASSSSRLAYPHEQYF. This rearrangement joins TRBV12-3 or TRBV12-4 to TRBJ2-7, with TRBD2 matching 8 bases. The CDR3 length is 16 residues. The J segment lost 5 bases and the V segment lost 4 bases, leaving 13 bases of the junction unmatched.

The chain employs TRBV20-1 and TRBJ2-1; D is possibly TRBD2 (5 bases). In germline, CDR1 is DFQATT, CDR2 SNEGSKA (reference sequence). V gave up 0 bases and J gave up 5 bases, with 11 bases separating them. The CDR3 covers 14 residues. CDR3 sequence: CSARDLAADNEQFF. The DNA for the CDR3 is TGCAGTGCTAGAGATCTGGCAGCGGACAATGAGCAGTTCTTC.

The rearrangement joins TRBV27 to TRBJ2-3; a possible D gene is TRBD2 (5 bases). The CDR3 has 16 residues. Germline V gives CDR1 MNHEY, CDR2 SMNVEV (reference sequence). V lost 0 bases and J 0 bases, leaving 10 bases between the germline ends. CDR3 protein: CASSLSPGFSTDTQYF. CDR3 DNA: TGTGCCAGCAGTTTATCCCCGGGGTTTAGCACAGATACGCAGTATTTT.

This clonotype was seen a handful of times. The CDR3 is CASSFVQGGYNEQFF. CDR3 sequence (DNA): TGTGCCAGCAGCTTTGTTCAGGGAGGATACAATGAGCAGTTCTTC. The V gene is TRBV5-8, the J gene TRBJ2-1; D perhaps matches TRBD2 (6 bases). The CDR3 runs to 15 residues. The germline V gene has CDR1 SGHTS and CDR2 YDEGEE. With 2 bases removed from V and 4 bases from J, the gap between germline ends came to 13 bases.

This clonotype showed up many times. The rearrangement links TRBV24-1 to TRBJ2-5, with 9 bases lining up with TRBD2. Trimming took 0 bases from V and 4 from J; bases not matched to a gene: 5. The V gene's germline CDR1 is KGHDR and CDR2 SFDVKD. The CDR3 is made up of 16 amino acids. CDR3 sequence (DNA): TGTGCCACCAGTGATTTGGGTAGCGGGAGAGGAGAGACCCAGTACTTC. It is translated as CATSDLGSGRGETQYF.

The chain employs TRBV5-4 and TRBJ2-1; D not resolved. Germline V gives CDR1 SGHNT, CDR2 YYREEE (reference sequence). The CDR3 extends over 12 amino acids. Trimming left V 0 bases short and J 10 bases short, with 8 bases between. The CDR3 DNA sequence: TGTGCCAGCAGCTTGGGGGTTAGGGAGCAGTTCTTC. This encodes CASSLGVREQFF.

This chain's CDR3 is CASSRRATYGYTF. The CDR3 DNA sequence: TGTGCCAGCAGTCGGCGGGCTACGTATGGCTACACCTTC. V is TRBV9 and J is TRBJ1-2; no clear D gene. Trimming took off 5 bases at V and 5 bases at J, with 13 bases between the two ends. The CDR3 has 13 amino acids. Germline CDR1 and CDR2: SGDLS and YYNGEE.

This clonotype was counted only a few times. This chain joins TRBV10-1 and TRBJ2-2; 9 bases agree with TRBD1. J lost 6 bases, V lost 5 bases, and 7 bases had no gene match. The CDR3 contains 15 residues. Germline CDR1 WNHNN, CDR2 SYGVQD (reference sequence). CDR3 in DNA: TGCGCCAGCAGTTCGGGACAGGGAGGGTCCGGGGAGCTGTTTTTT. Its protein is CASSSGQGGSGELFF.

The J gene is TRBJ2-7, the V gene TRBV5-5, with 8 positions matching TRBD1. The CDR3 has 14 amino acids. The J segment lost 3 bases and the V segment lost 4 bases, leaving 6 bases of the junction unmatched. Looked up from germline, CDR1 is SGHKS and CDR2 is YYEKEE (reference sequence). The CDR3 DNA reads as TGTGCCAGCAGCCTCCGGACAGGGAACTACGAGCAGTACTTC. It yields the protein CASSLRTGNYEQYF.

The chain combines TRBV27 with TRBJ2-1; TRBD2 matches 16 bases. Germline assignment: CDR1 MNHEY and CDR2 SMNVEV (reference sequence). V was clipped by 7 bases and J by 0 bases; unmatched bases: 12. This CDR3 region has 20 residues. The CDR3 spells CASTAAGTSGRVSSYNEQFF. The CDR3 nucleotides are TGTGCCAGCACCGCCGCCGGGACTAGCGGGAGGGTGAGCTCCTACAATGAGCAGTTCTTC.